This T cell receptor (beta chain) was recovered during a study of a mutant IDH1 vaccine in newly diagnosed glioma. For the study at large: Treated patients had a mean age of around 40 years and a sex split that was roughly 60% male and 37.5% female.

As for time point: week 35, safety follow-up. Vaccine doses each comprised 300 ug of mutant IDH1 20-mer peptide, with topical imiquimod. Donor tumors were new WHO grade 3 or 4 IDH1-mutant, ATRX-lost astrocytomas. Germline CDR1 and CDR2: SGHRS and YFSETQ. The CDR3 covers 15 residues. V was trimmed by 5 bases and J by 2 bases, leaving 15 bases between them. This clone was observed a single time. Its antigen remains unknown. Using immunoSEQ multiplex PCR, the repertoire was profiled, and TCRdb retains in-frame clones only, with some absent. The sample records 34,000 or so clones, approximately 80% being singletons.

The receptor was isolated from a woman aged 35 to 49 with glioma. This sample comprised PBMCs, obtained from a glioma patient whose treatment included an IDH1 peptide vaccine. The V and J genes are TRBV5-1 and TRBJ2-3; possibly TRBD2 for D (6 bases). CDR3 loop: CASRGLGRYTDTQYF. As DNA, the CDR3 is TGCGCCAGCAGGGGACTTGGACGCTACACAGATACGCAGTATTTT.